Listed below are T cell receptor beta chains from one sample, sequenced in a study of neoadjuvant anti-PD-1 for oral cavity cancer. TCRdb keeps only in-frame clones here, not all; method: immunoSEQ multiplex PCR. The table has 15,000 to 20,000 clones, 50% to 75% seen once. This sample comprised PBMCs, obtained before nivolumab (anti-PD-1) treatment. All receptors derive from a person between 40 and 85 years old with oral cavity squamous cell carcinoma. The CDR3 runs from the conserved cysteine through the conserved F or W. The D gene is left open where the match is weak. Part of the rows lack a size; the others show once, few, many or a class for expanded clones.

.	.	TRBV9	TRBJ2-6	TGTGCCAGCAGCGTAGATGACACCTCTGGGGCCAACGTCCTGACTTTC	CASSVDDTSGANVLTF
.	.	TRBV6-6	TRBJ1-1	TGTGCCAGCAGTCCAGGGTCCCGGAACACTGAAGCTTTCTTT	CASSPGSRNTEAFF
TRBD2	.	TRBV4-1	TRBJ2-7	TGCGCCAGCAGCCAAGGGCTAGCGGGAACCTCCTACGAGCAGTACTTC	CASSQGLAGTSYEQYF
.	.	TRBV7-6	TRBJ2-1	TGTGCCAGCAGCCTAGAGGTGGGGGCCTACAATGAGCAGTTCTTC	CASSLEVGAYNEQFF
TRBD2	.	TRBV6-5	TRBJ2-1	TGTGCCAGCAGTATTGCGGGAGAATCCTACAATGAGCAGTTCTTC	CASSIAGESYNEQFF
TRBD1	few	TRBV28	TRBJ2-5	TGTGCCAGCGCGAGACAGGGGGCTGAGACCCAGTACTTC	CASARQGAETQYF
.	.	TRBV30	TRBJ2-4	TGTGCCTGGAGCCCGGTCGGGGAGAACATTCAGTACTTC	CAWSPVGENIQYF
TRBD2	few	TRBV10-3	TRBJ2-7	TGTGCCATCAGTGTCGGAGCGGGAGAGAACGAGCAGTACTTC	CAISVGAGENEQYF
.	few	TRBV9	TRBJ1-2	TGTGCCAGCAGCGGGACAAGGTATGGCTACACCTTC	CASSGTRYGYTF
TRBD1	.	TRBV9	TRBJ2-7	TGTGCCAGCAGCGCGTCGGGACAGGACTACGAGCAGTACTTC	CASSASGQDYEQYF
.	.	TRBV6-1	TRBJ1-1	TGTGCCAGCAGTGAAATAGGGGCTGAAGCTTTCTTT	CASSEIGAEAFF
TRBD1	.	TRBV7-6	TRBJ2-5	TGTGCCAGCAGCTTAATAGGGACAGGGGTAAGAGAGACCCAGTACTTC	CASSLIGTGVRETQYF
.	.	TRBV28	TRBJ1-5	TGTGCCAGCAGGAGACAGGCGGTCCAGCCCCAGCATTTT	CASRRQAVQPQHF
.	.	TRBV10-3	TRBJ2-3	TGTGCCATCAGTGAGTCTCGTGGTAGCGACGGCACAGATACGCAGTATTTT	CAISESRGSDGTDTQYF
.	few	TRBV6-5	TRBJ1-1	TGTGCCAGCACCAAAGGGGGTCCCCGTACTGAAGCTTTCTTT	CASTKGGPRTEAFF
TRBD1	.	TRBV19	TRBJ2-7	TGTGCCAGTAGTCGACAGGGTGGAACCTACGAGCAGTACTTC	CASSRQGGTYEQYF
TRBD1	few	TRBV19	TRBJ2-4	TGTGCCAGTAGTATAGGACAGGGGGGGAACATTCAGTACTTC	CASSIGQGGNIQYF
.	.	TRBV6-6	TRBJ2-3	TGTGCCAGCAGTCCCCATACAGATACGCAGTATTTT	CASSPHTDTQYF
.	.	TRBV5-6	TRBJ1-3	TGTGCCAGCAGCACCCCGGGTACAGGGTGGTCTGGAAACACCATATATTTT	CASSTPGTGWSGNTIYF
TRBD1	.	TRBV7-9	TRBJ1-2	TGTGCCAGCAGCTTGTTTGGGTTGGGAGGGGGCGATGGCTACACCTTC	CASSLFGLGGGDGYTF
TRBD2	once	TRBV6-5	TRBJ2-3	TGTGCCAGCAGTTCACAAAGGACTAGCCGAACAGATACGCAGTATTTT	CASSSQRTSRTDTQYF
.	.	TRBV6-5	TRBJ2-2	TGTGCCAGCAGTTACTCGAGAGGAGGCACCGGGGAGCTGTTTTTT	CASSYSRGGTGELFF
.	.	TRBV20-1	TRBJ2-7	TGCAGTGCTAGCGGTTTGGGCGAGCAGTACTTC	CSASGLGEQYF
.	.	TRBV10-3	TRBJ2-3	TGTGCCATCAGTGAGTCGAGGGTGGATACGCAGTATTTT	CAISESRVDTQYF
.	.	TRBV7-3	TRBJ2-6	TGTGCCAGCAGCTTACCCACACCCACTGGGGCCAACGTCCTGACTTTC	CASSLPTPTGANVLTF
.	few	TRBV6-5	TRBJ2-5	TGTGCCAGCAGAACGGCTGGCGGGATCAGAGAGACCCAGTACTTC	CASRTAGGIRETQYF
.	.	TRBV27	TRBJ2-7	TGTGCCAGCAGTTTGTTTTCGGGGGTCCTCTACCAGCAGTACTTC	CASSLFSGVLYQQYF
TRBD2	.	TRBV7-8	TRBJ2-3	TGTGCCAGCAGCTTAGATGTGGCGGGAGGGCTGTATTCTAGCACAGATACGCAGTATTTT	CASSLDVAGGLYSSTDTQYF
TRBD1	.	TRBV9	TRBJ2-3	TGTGCCAGCAGCGCATACAGGGGGGAGACAGATACGCAGTATTTT	CASSAYRGETDTQYF
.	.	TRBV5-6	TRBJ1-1	TGTGCCAGCAGCTTGGTGACGGGGAGTGAAGCTTTCTTT	CASSLVTGSEAFF
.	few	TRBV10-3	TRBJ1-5	TGTGCCATCAGTGGGGGTGCCGGAAATCAGCCCCAGCATTTT	CAISGGAGNQPQHF
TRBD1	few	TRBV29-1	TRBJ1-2	TGCAGCGTTGGGGGACAGGGGTCGGATGGCTACACCTTC	CSVGGQGSDGYTF
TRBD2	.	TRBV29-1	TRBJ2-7	TGCAGCGGACTTAGCGGGAGCTCCTACGAGCAGTACTTC	CSGLSGSSYEQYF
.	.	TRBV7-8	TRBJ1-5	TGTGCCAGCAGCTTAGTAGGGAAGTATCAGCCCCAGCATTTT	CASSLVGKYQPQHF
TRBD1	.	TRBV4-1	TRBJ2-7	TGCGCCAGCAGCCAAGATTTATCCAGGGGGCTTACCCCCATATCCTACGAGCAGTACTTC	CASSQDLSRGLTPISYEQYF
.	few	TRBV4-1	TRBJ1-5	TGCGCCAGCAGCTACTCCGGGGCCAATCAGCCCCAGCATTTT	CASSYSGANQPQHF
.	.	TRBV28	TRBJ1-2	TGTGCCAGCAGGGCCGGGGGAAGTAACTATGGCTACACCTTC	CASRAGGSNYGYTF
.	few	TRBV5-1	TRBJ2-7	TGCGCCAGCAGCTTGGGACTGACGTCAAGCTCCTACGAGCAGTACTTC	CASSLGLTSSSYEQYF
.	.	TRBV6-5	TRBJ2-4	TGTGCCAGCAGACCCCTAGTTGGAGCCAAAAACATTCAGTACTTC	CASRPLVGAKNIQYF
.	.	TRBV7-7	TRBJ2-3	TGTGCTAGCAGCTTAGGCGGGTCGGACTTAGATACGCAGTATTTT	CASSLGGSDLDTQYF
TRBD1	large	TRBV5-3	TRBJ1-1	TGTGCCAGAAGCCAAACCCGGGACAGGGTGCCCACTGAAGCTTTCTTT	CARSQTRDRVPTEAFF
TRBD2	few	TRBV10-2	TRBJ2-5	TGCGCCAGCAGTGAAAGCGGGGAAGAGACCCAGTACTTC	CASSESGEETQYF
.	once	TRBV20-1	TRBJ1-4	TGCAGTGCTACAACGACAGGACGACTGAATTTT	CSATTTGRLNF
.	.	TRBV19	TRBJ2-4	TGTGCCAGTAGTATAGCGGTAGCCAAAAACATTCAGTACTTC	CASSIAVAKNIQYF
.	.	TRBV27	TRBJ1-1	TGTGCCAGCAGTTTGGGGGGCCCCAACACTGAAGCTTTCTTT	CASSLGGPNTEAFF
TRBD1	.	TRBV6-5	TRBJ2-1	TGTGCCAGCGGGGACAGGGGGCCCGATGAGCAGTTCTTC	CASGDRGPDEQFF
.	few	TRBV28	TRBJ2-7	TGTGCCAGCAGTTTCGGACAGAAAGTCTACGAGCAGTACTTC	CASSFGQKVYEQYF
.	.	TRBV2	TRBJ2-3	TGTGCCAGCAGAGAAGGGGATACGCAGTATTTT	CASREGDTQYF
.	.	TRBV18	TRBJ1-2	TGTGCCAGCTCACCGGGGGAAGACTATGGCTACACCTTC	CASSPGEDYGYTF
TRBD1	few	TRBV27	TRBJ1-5	TGTGCCAGCAGTCCGGGACAGGGAAGCAATCAGCCCCAGCATTTT	CASSPGQGSNQPQHF
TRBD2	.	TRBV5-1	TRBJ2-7	TGCGCCAGCAGCTTGACTAGCGGAGAGACCTACGAGCAGTACTTC	CASSLTSGETYEQYF
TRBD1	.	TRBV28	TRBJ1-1	TGTGCCAGCAGAGACGGACAGGCAAACACTGAAGCTTTCTTT	CASRDGQANTEAFF
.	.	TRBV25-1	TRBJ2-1	TGTGCCAGCAGTCCCGACTTTTCAGGGGTCTCCTACAATGAGCAGTTCTTC	CASSPDFSGVSYNEQFF
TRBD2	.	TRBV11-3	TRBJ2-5	TGTGCCAGCAGCTCAGAGACAGCGGGAGGGCGAGAGACCCAGTACTTC	CASSSETAGGRETQYF